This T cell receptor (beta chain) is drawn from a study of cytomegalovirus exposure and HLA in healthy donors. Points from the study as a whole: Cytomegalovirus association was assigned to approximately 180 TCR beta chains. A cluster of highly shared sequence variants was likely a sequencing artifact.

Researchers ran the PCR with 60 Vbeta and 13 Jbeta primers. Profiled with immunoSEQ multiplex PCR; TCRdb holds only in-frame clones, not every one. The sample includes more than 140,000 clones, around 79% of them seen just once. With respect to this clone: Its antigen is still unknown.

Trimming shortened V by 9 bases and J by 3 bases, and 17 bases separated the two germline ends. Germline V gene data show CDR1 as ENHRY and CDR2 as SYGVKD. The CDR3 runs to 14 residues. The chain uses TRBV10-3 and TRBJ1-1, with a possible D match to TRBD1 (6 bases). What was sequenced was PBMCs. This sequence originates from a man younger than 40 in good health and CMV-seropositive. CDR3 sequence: CAIWTGTSDTEAFF. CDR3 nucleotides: TGTGCCATTTGGACCGGGACATCCGACACTGAAGCTTTCTTT.